The 28 T cell receptor beta chains in this list originate from one sample, sequenced in a study of CD8+ T cells in alopecia areata. RNA extraction and reverse transcription yielded cDNA as sequencing template. Assay: immunoSEQ multiplex PCR; the TCRdb copy retains only in-frame clones and omits some. This table holds about 180,000 clones, roughly 59% found once. The material was CD4+ T cells sorted from blood, obtained at week 0. All receptors come from a human donor with alopecia areata.

The rearrangement uses TRBV6-1 and TRBJ1-2; D remains unclear. With 5 bases removed from V and 8 bases from J, the gap between germline ends came to 15 bases. The CDR3 consists of 13 residues. Looked up from germline, CDR1 is MNHNS and CDR2 is SASEGT. As DNA, the CDR3 is TGTGCCAGCAGTTCTTCTCCCGGCGAAGGCTACACCTTC. This encodes CASSSSPGEGYTF.

This chain links TRBV4-1 with TRBJ2-7, with D hard to call. The V and J ends lost 0 bases and 5 bases respectively, with 8 bases between them. Germline-derived CDR1 and CDR2 are MGHRA and YSYEKL. The CDR3 consists of 13 residues. The CDR3, as DNA: TGCGCCAGCAGCCAAGATCTGAAAGACGAGCAGTACTTC. It codes for CASSQDLKDEQYF.

The chain recombines TRBV9 with TRBJ2-3; D is unclear. The CDR3 spans 12 residues. The V gene lost 1 base and the J gene lost 6 bases, with 6 bases spanning the gap. From germline, CDR1 is SGDLS and CDR2 YYNGEE. The CDR3 is CASSVIRDTQYF. In nucleotides, the CDR3 is TGTGCCAGCAGCGTAATACGTGATACGCAGTATTTT.

This clone was detected only a few times. The chain has TRBV4-1 and TRBJ1-1; D unresolved. V was clipped by 3 bases and J by 7 bases, with 12 bases between them. The CDR3 runs to 13 residues. The germline gives CDR1 MGHRA, CDR2 YSYEKL. The CDR3 here is CASSQIILGEAFF. DNA of the CDR3: TGCGCCAGCAGCCAGATAATACTTGGTGAAGCTTTCTTT.

This chain links TRBV5-1 with TRBJ1-1, with a possible D match to TRBD1 (6 bases). Trimming removed 3 bases at V and 3 bases at J, with 9 bases between. This CDR3 comprises 13 residues. CDR1 and CDR2 (germline): SGHRS, YFSETQ. The CDR3 bases are TGCGCCAGCAGCTCCCGACAGGACACTGAAGCTTTCTTT. Protein: CASSSRQDTEAFF.

This chain links TRBV12-5 with TRBJ1-1; D gene unclear. Germline lookup yields CDR1 LGHNT and CDR2 FRNRAP. The CDR3 covers 14 residues. The ends were cut back, 0 bases at V and 7 bases at J, with 12 bases in the middle. In DNA form, the CDR3 reads TGTGCTAGTGGTTTGGTCGGGGTGGAGGATGAAGCTTTCTTT. Translating it yields CASGLVGVEDEAFF.

This clone has at least ten counts. The J gene is TRBJ1-1, the V gene TRBV29-1; 8 bases line up with TRBD1. Germline V lookup: CDR1 SQVTM, CDR2 ANQGSEA. This CDR3 contains 15 residues. The trim removed 4 bases at V and 0 bases at J, leaving 7 bases unmatched. The CDR3 protein is CSVAPGGGMNTEAFF. The CDR3, as DNA: TGCAGCGTTGCCCCAGGGGGCGGCATGAACACTGAAGCTTTCTTT.

The chain has TRBV18 and TRBJ1-1; the match to TRBD1 covers 7 bases. CDR1 KGHSH and CDR2 LQKENI come from the germline V gene. Trimming removed 4 bases from V and 0 bases from J; junction bases left unmatched: 5. The CDR3 consists of 15 residues. In DNA form, the CDR3 reads TGTGCCAGCTCACTAAAACAGGGGATGAACACTGAAGCTTTCTTT. As protein: CASSLKQGMNTEAFF.

The chain is built from TRBV7-2 and TRBJ2-5; 10 positions match TRBD2. CDR3 length: 16 residues. Germline values: CDR1 SGHTA, CDR2 FQGNSA. V shed 2 bases and J 1 base; nucleotides not matched to a gene: 4. The CDR3 nucleotides read TGTGCCAGCAGCTTAATGAGCGGGGGGGCCCAAGAGACCCAGTACTTC. Amino acids: CASSLMSGGAQETQYF.

This chain uses TRBV30 with TRBJ1-4; D call uncertain. CDR1 is GTSNPN, CDR2 SVGIG, per germline (reference sequence). Deletions cut 0 bases from V and 6 bases from J, with 14 bases between. The length of the CDR3 is 15 residues. The CDR3 DNA sequence: TGTGCCTGGAGTGTGGGCGCGGGAAGTGATGAAAAACTGTTTTTT. This sequence encodes CAWSVGAGSDEKLFF.

The J gene is TRBJ1-5, the V gene TRBV30; D ambiguous. The V end lost 2 bases, the J end lost 6 bases, and 11 bases lay between the germline ends. Germline assignment: CDR1 GTSNPN and CDR2 SVGIG (reference sequence). CDR3 size: 13 residues. The CDR3 spells CAWSTTPFQPQHF. In DNA, the CDR3 is TGTGCCTGGAGTACCACTCCTTTTCAGCCCCAGCATTTT.

The J gene is TRBJ2-5, the V gene TRBV7-3; TRBD1 matches 8 bases. CDR1 and CDR2 from the germline V gene are SGHTA and FQGTGA. Losses at the gene ends were 3 bases for V and 5 bases for J; bases not matched to a gene: 2. The CDR3 length is 13 residues. The CDR3 coding sequence is TGTGCCAGCAGCTTCAGGGGGCAGGAGACCCAGTACTTC. This gives the protein CASSFRGQETQYF.

The chain combines TRBV30 with TRBJ1-2, with 9 bases that match TRBD1. J was trimmed by 2 bases and V by 2 bases; bases with no gene match: 6. The CDR3 totals 15 residues. Germline loops: CDR1 GTSNPN, CDR2 SVGIG (reference sequence). CDR3 DNA sequence: TGTGCCTGGAGTCGGGACAGGGCCCTAAACTATGGCTACACCTTC. Amino acids: CAWSRDRALNYGYTF.

The rearrangement links TRBV9 to TRBJ2-3; D gene ambiguous. V lost 4 bases and J 2 bases, leaving 11 bases between the germline ends. This CDR3 is built from 14 residues. The germline gives CDR1 SGDLS, CDR2 YYNGEE. The CDR3 DNA is TGTGCCAGCAGCAATACCTGGTCCACAGATACGCAGTATTTT. It specifies CASSNTWSTDTQYF.

The gene calls are TRBV9 and TRBJ2-1, with D uncertain. Looked up from germline, CDR1 is SGDLS and CDR2 is YYNGEE. V dropped 4 bases and J dropped 5 bases, with 13 bases sitting between them. The CDR3 contains 14 residues. In DNA, the CDR3 is TGTGCCAGCAGCAACCTCCAAGGCCACAATGAGCAGTTCTTC. Amino acid sequence: CASSNLQGHNEQFF.

The V and J genes are TRBV29-1 and TRBJ2-5, with 9 bases fitting TRBD2. Germline loops: CDR1 SQVTM, CDR2 ANQGSEA. The V and J ends lost 6 bases and 4 bases, in that order; junction bases with no gene match: 6. The CDR3 consists of 13 residues. The CDR3 spells CSVAGGQGETQYF. The CDR3 DNA is TGCAGCGTGGCGGGGGGGCAGGGAGAGACCCAGTACTTC.

The chain has TRBV5-1 and TRBJ2-3; TRBD2 matches 7 bases. This CDR3 is built from 15 residues. The V segment lost 6 bases and the J segment 2 bases; nucleotides outside the gene matches: 9. Looked up from germline, CDR1 is SGHRS and CDR2 is YFSETQ. The CDR3 is CASTISSGNTDTQYF. The CDR3 DNA sequence: TGCGCCAGCACCATATCTAGCGGCAACACAGATACGCAGTATTTT.

CDR3 DNA sequence: TGTGCCAGCAGTTACTCGCGGGACGGTACCTACGAGCAGTACTTC. Translating it yields CASSYSRDGTYEQYF. The genes are TRBV6-5 and TRBJ2-7, with D tentatively TRBD2 (6 bases). CDR1 and CDR2 (germline): MNHEY, SVGAGI. The V end lost 0 bases, the J end lost 2 bases, and 11 bases lay between the germline ends. The CDR3 has 15 residues.

This sequence joins TRBV29-1 and TRBJ1-1; D is uncertain. The CDR3 runs to 14 residues. V lost 4 bases and J lost 0, with 12 bases in between. Germline V lookup: CDR1 SQVTM, CDR2 ANQGSEA. Here the CDR3 reads CSVAGLKMNTEAFF. CDR3 in DNA: TGCAGCGTTGCTGGTTTAAAAATGAACACTGAAGCTTTCTTT.

The chain is built from TRBV5-1 and TRBJ2-1; D is uncertain. The CDR3 is made up of 16 amino acids. The germline gives CDR1 SGHRS, CDR2 YFSETQ. The V end lost 5 bases, the J end lost 1 base, and 16 bases lay between the germline ends. CDR3 amino acids: CASSPRISESYNEQFF. The DNA for the CDR3 is TGCGCCAGCAGTCCTCGGATCTCCGAATCCTACAATGAGCAGTTCTTC.

This rearrangement joins TRBV29-1 to TRBJ2-7; the D gene could be TRBD1 or TRBD2 (5 bases each). This CDR3 spans 14 amino acids. Deletions cut 6 bases from V and 2 bases from J, with 17 bases between. The V gene's germline CDR1 is SQVTM and CDR2 ANQGSEA. The CDR3 sequence is CSVQVGTTTYEQYF. In nucleotides, the CDR3 is TGCAGCGTCCAGGTCGGGACCACTACCTACGAGCAGTACTTC.

The chain recombines TRBV2 with TRBJ1-2; D is unclear. The V end was cut by 7 bases, the J end by 2 bases, with 11 bases between. Looked up from germline, CDR1 is SNHLY and CDR2 is FYNNEI. This CDR3 is built from 13 residues. The CDR3 DNA reads as TGTGCCAGCATCCCAGGAGGGAACTATGGCTACACCTTC. It is translated as CASIPGGNYGYTF.

The rearrangement uses TRBV2 and TRBJ2-2, with TRBD2 as a possible D gene (5 bases). The CDR3 runs 15 residues. Germline V gene lookup returns CDR1 SNHLY and CDR2 FYNNEI. Trimming removed 0 bases at V and 0 bases at J, with 5 bases between. The CDR3 sequence: CASSEAGANTGELFF. The CDR3 region has the DNA TGTGCCAGCAGTGAAGCGGGAGCGAACACCGGGGAGCTGTTTTTT.

This clone was detected only once. The chain is built from TRBV30 and TRBJ2-2; D unresolved. The CDR3 consists of 13 residues. Trimming left V 0 bases short and J 5 bases short, with 7 bases between. CDR1 is GTSNPN, CDR2 SVGIG, per germline (reference sequence). The CDR3 loop is CAWSVGPTGELFF. For the CDR3, the DNA is TGTGCCTGGAGTGTCGGGCCGACCGGGGAGCTGTTTTTT.

The table lists this clone with a few counts. This chain connects TRBV13 to TRBJ2-1, with 7 bases lining up with TRBD2. V lost 3 bases and J lost 0; bases outside the gene matches: 2. This CDR3 is built from 15 residues. Germline CDR1 reads PRHDT; CDR2 reads FYEKMQ (reference sequence). The CDR3: CASSFGGGSYNEQFF. CDR3 sequence (DNA): TGTGCCAGCAGCTTTGGCGGGGGCTCCTACAATGAGCAGTTCTTC.

This clone was detected only a few times. V usage is TRBV6-5 and J usage is TRBJ2-7, with 8 bases identical to TRBD2. This CDR3 is 15 amino acids long. The V and J ends lost 5 bases and 3 bases, in that order; junction bases with no gene match: 9. CDR1 MNHEY and CDR2 SVGAGI come from the germline V gene. The CDR3 loop reads CASSQPGLGDYEQYF. The CDR3 DNA reads as TGTGCCAGCAGTCAACCGGGACTAGGGGACTACGAGCAGTACTTC.

This chain links TRBV7-8 with TRBJ2-1; D is unclear. The CDR3 length is 14 residues. Germline CDR1 SGHVS, CDR2 FQNEAQ. Trimming cost V 5 bases and J 1 base, with 9 bases left between them. The CDR3 is CASSTLGSYNEQFF. DNA for the CDR3: TGTGCCAGCAGCACACTTGGATCCTACAATGAGCAGTTCTTC. The full variable domain, its missing parts supplied by reference TRBV7-8 and TRBJ2-1, is GAGVSQSPRYKVAKRGQDVALRCDPISGHVSLFWYQQALGQGPEFLTYFQNEAQLDKSGLPSDRFFAERPEGSVSTLKIQRTQQEDSAVYLCASSTLGSYNEQFFGPGTRLTVL.

This clone was recorded once. The J gene is TRBJ1-6, the V gene TRBV4-3; D remains ambiguous. The CDR3 is 15 residues long. Germline V gene lookup returns CDR1 LGHNA and CDR2 YSLEER. Trimming stripped 1 base from V and 6 bases from J, with 10 bases between. In nucleotides, the CDR3 is TGCGCCAGCAGCCAAGTTACGGAGTCTAATTCACCCCTCCACTTT. Translating it yields CASSQVTESNSPLHF.